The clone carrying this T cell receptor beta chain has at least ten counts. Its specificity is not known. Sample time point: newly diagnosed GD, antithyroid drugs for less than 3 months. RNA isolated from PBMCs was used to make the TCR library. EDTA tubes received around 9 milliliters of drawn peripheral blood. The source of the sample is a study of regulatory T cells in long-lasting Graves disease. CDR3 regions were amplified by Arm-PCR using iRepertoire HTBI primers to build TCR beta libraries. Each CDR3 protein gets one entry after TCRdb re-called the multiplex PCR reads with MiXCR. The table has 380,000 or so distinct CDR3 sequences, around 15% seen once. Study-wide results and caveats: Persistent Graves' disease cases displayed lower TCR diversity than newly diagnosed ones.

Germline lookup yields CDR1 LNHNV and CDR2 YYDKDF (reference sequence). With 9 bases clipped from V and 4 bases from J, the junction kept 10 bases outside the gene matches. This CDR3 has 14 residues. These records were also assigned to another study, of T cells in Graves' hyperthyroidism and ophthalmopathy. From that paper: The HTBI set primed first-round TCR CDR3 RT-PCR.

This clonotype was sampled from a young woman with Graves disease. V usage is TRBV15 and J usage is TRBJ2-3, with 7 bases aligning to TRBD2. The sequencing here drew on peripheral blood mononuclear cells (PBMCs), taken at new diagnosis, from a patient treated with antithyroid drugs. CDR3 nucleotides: TGTGCCACGGGACTGGCGGGGAGGGCAGATACGCAGTATTTT. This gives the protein CATGLAGRADTQYF.